The table lists the clone carrying this T cell receptor (beta chain) with a count of one. Antigen specificity is unknown. The source of the sample is a study of T cell responses to AZD1222 COVID-19 vaccine. Germline assignment: CDR1 SGHAT and CDR2 FQDESV (reference sequence). CDR3 length: 11 amino acids. V was clipped by 3 bases and J by 6 bases, with 6 bases between them. Data came from immunoSEQ multiplex PCR; TCRdb stores just in-frame clones and leaves some out. Seen here are approximately 210,000 clones, approximately 93% observed once, and the top ten hold around 3.6%. Study-level results: Donors, mostly white British, included more females; clonal diversity was possibly underestimated. Spike-wide vaccine-associated CD4 TCRs dominated at 160-218 and 743-854.

Whether given at about 4 or about 12 weeks, second doses were pooled. V is TRBV11-1 and J is TRBJ2-7; D uncertain. Material: peripheral blood, obtained 28 days after the second AZD1222 dose. This clonotype originated in an adult who received the AZD1222 COVID-19 vaccine. The CDR3 sequence: CASSFRGEQYF. The CDR3 DNA follows: TGTGCCAGCAGCTTTCGAGGCGAGCAGTACTTC.